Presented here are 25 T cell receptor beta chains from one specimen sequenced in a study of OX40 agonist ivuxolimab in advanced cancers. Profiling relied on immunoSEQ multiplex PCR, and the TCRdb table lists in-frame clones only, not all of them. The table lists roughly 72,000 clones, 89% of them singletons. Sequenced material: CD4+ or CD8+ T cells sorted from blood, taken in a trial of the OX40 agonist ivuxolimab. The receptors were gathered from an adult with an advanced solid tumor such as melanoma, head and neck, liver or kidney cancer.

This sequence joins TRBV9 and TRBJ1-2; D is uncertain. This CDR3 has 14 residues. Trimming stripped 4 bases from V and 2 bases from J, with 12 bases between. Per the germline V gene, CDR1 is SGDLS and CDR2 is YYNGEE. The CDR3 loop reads CASSPSPVNYGYTF. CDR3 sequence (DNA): TGTGCCAGCAGCCCGAGTCCCGTAAACTATGGCTACACCTTC.

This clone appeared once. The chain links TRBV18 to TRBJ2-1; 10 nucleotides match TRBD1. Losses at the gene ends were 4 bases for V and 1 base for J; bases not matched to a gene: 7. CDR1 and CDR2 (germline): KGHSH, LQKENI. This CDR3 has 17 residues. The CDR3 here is CASSLRQGAGSYNEQFF. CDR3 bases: TGTGCCAGCTCACTACGACAGGGGGCCGGGTCCTACAATGAGCAGTTCTTC.

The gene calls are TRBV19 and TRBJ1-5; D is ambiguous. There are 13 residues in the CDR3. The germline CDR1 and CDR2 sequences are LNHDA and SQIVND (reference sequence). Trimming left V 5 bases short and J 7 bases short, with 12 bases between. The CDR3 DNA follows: TGTGCCAGTAGTTGGCAACAGAGCCAGCCCCAGCATTTT. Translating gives CASSWQQSQPQHF.

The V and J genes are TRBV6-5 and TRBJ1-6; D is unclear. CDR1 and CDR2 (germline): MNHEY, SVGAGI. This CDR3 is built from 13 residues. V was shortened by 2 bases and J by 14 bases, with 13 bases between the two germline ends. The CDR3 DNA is TGTGCCAGCAGTTACGAGGGTCTTGACACCCTCCACTTT. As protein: CASSYEGLDTLHF.

The CDR3 is CASSREGILNTEAFF. CDR3 nucleotides: TGTGCCAGCTCACGTGAAGGAATATTGAACACTGAAGCTTTCTTT. The J gene is TRBJ1-1, the V gene TRBV18; D remains ambiguous. CDR1 and CDR2 from the germline V gene are KGHSH and LQKENI. The CDR3 runs 15 residues. V gave up 4 bases and J gave up 0 bases, with 12 bases separating them.

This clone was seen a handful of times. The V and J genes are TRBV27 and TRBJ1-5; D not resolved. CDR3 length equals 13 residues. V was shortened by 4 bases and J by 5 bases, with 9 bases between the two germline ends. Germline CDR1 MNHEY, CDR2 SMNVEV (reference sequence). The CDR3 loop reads CASSYSAYQPQHF. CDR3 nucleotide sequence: TGTGCCAGCAGTTATTCGGCTTATCAGCCCCAGCATTTT.

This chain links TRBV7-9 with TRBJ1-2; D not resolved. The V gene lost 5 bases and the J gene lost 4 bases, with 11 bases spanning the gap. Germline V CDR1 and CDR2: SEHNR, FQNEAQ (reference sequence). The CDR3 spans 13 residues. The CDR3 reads CASSPGIIYGYTF. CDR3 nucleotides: TGTGCCAGCAGCCCGGGGATAATCTATGGCTACACCTTC.

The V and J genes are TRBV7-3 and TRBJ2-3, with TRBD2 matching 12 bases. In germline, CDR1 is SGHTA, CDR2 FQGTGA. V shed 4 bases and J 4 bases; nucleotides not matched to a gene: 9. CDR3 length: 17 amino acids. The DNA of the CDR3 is TGTGCCAGCAGCTCGGCCCTAGCGGGAGGGGGGGCAGATACGCAGTATTTT. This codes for CASSSALAGGGADTQYF.

The CDR3 spells CASSLIPGQGANTIYF. CDR3 nucleotide sequence: TGCGCCAGCAGCCTAATACCGGGACAGGGGGCGAACACCATATATTTT. V and J are TRBV4-1 and TRBJ1-3, with 12 bases fitting TRBD1. There are 16 residues in the CDR3. V lost 4 bases to trimming and J lost 7 bases; unmatched junction nucleotides: 8. Germline V gene sequence: CDR1 MGHRA, CDR2 YSYEKL.

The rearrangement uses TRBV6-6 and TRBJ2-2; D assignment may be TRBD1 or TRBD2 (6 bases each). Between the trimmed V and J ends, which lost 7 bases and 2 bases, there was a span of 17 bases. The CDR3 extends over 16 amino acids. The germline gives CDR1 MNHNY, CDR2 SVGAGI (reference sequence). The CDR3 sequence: CASTPEGTPNTGELFF. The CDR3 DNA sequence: TGTGCCAGCACCCCGGAGGGGACACCTAACACCGGGGAGCTGTTTTTT.

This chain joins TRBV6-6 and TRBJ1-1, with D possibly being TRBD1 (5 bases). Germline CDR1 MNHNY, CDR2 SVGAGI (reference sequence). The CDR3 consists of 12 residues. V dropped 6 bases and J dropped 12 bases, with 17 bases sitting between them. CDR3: CASREPTGTSFF. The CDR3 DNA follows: TGTGCCAGCAGGGAACCGACGGGGACCTCTTTCTTT.

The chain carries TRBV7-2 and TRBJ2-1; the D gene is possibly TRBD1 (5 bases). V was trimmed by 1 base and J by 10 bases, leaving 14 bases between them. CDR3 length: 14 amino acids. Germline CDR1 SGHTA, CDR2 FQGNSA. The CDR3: CASSLVSGSGEQFF. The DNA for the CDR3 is TGTGCCAGCAGCTTAGTATCTGGATCAGGGGAGCAGTTCTTC.

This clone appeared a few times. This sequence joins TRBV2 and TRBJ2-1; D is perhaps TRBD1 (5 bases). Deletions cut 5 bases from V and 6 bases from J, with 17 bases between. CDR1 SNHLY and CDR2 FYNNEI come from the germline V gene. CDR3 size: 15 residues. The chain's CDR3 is CASSISQGAFNEQFF. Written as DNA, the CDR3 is TGTGCCAGCAGTATTTCTCAGGGCGCATTCAATGAGCAGTTCTTC.

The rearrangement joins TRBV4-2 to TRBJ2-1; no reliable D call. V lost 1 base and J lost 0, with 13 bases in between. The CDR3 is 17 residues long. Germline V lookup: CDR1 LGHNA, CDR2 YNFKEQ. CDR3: CASSQVTLRSSYNEQFF. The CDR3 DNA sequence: TGTGCCAGCAGCCAAGTTACCCTGAGGAGCTCCTACAATGAGCAGTTCTTC.

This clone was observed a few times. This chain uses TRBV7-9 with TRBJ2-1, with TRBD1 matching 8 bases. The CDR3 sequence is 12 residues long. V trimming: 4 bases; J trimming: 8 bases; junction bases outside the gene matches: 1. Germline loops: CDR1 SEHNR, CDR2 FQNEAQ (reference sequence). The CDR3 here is CASSSGGDEQFF. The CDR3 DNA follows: TGTGCCAGCAGCTCAGGGGGCGATGAGCAGTTCTTC.

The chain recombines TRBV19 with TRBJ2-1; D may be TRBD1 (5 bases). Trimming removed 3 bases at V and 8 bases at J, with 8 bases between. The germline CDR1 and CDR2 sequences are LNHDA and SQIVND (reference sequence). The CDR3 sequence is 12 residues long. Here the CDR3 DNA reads TGTGCCAGTAGTATTCAGGGCGATGAGCAGTTCTTC. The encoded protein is CASSIQGDEQFF.

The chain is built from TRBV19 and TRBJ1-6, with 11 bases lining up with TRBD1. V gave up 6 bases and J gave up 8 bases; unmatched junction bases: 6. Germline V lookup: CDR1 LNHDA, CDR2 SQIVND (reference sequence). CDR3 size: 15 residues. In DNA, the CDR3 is TGTGCCAGTAGATGGGAGGACAGGGGGCATTCACCCCTCCACTTT. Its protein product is CASRWEDRGHSPLHF.

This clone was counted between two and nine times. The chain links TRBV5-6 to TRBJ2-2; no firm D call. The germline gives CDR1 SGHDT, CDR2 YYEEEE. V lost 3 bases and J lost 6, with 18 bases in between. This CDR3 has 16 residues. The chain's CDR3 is CASSSYKYDGAGELFF. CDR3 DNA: TGTGCCAGCAGCTCGTATAAATATGATGGGGCCGGGGAGCTGTTTTTT.

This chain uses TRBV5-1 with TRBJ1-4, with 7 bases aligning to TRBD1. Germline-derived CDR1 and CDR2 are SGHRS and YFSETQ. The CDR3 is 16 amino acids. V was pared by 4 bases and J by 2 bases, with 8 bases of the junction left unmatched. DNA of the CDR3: TGCGCCAGCAGCCTACGACAGGGTGGGACTAATGAAAAACTGTTTTTT. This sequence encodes CASSLRQGGTNEKLFF.

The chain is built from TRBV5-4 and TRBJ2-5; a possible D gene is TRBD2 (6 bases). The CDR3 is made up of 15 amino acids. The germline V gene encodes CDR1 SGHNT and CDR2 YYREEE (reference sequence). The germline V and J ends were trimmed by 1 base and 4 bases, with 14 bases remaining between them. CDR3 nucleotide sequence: TGTGCCAGCAGCTTGCTCGGCCGGGGGTTAGAGACCCAGTACTTC. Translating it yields CASSLLGRGLETQYF.

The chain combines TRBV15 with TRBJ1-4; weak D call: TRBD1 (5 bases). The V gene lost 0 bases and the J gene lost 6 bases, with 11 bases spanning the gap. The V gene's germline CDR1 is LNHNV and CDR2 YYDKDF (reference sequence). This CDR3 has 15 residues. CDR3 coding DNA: TGTGCCACCAGCAGAGATTCATGGGGCGATGAAAAACTGTTTTTT. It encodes CATSRDSWGDEKLFF. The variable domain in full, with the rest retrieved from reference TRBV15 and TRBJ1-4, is DAMVIQNPRYQVTQFGKPVTLSCSQTLNHNVMYWYQQKSSQAPKLLFHYYDKDFNNEADTPDNFQSRRPNTSFCFLDIRSPGLGDTAMYLCATSRDSWGDEKLFFGSGTQLSVL.

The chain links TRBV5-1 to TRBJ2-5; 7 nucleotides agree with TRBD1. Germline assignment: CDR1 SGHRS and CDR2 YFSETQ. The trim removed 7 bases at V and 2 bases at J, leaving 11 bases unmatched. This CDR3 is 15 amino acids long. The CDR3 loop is CASVRTGQVQETQYF. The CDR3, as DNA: TGCGCCAGCGTTAGGACCGGACAGGTACAAGAGACCCAGTACTTC.

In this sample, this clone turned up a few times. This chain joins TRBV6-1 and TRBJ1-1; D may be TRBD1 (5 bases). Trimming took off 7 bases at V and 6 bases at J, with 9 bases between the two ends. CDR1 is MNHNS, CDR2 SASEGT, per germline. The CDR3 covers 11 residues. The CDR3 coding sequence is TGTGCCAGCAAGAGACAGTCTGAAGCTTTCTTT. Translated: CASKRQSEAFF.

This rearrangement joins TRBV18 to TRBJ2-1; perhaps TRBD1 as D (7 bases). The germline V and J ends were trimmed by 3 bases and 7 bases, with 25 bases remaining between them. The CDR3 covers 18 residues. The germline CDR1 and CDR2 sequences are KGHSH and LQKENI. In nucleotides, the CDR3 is TGTGCCAGCTCACCTCTACGAAAACGACAGGGACTGGTGAATGAGCAGTTCTTC. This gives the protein CASSPLRKRQGLVNEQFF.

The CDR3 here is CASSFGARDYGYTF. Written as DNA, the CDR3 is TGTGCCAGCAGCTTTGGGGCCCGGGACTATGGCTACACCTTC. The V gene is TRBV11-2, the J gene TRBJ1-2; the D gene is possibly TRBD1 (5 bases). CDR3 size: 14 residues. Germline CDR1 and CDR2: SGHAT and FQNNGV. Trimming removed 3 bases from V and 3 bases from J, with 11 bases in between.